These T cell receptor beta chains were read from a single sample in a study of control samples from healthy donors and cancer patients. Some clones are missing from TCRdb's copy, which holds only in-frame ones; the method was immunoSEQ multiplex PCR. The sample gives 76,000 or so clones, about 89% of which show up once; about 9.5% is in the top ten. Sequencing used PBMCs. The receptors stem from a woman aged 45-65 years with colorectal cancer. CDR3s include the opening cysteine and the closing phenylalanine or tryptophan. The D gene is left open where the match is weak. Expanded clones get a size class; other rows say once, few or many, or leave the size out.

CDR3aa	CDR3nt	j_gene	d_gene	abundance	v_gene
CASSPPQGTQYF	TGTGCCAGCAGCCCGCCCCAAGGGACCCAGTACTTC	TRBJ2-5	-	-	TRBV9
CASSLGPGQGSPLHF	TGCGCCAGCAGCTTGGGCCCCGGGCAGGGTTCACCCCTCCACTTT	TRBJ1-6	-	-	TRBV5-1
CASSPRDSSRGYTF	TGTGCCAGCAGTCCCCGGGACTCGTCAAGGGGCTACACCTTC	TRBJ1-2	-	few	TRBV28
CASSVGAGVYNEQFF	TGTGCCAGCAGCGTAGGGGCAGGGGTATACAATGAGCAGTTCTTC	TRBJ2-1	-	-	TRBV9
CASAPRVEGANVLTF	TGTGCCAGCGCCCCCCGGGTGGAGGGGGCCAACGTCCTGACTTTC	TRBJ2-6	-	once	TRBV3-1/TRBV3-2
CTSSPQSTLAFQYF	TGCACCAGCAGTCCACAATCAACCCTAGCCTTCCAGTACTTC	TRBJ2-4	-	-	TRBV1
CASSTPGVPGELFF	TGTGCCAGCAGTACCCCAGGGGTCCCCGGGGAGCTGTTTTTT	TRBJ2-2	-	-	TRBV6-2/TRBV6-3
CSASDPYGGATGELFF	TGCAGCGCCTCAGATCCATACGGGGGGGCAACCGGGGAGCTGTTTTTT	TRBJ2-2	TRBD2	-	TRBV29-1
CASSLVRAGELFF	TGTGCCAGCAGCTTAGTTCGGGCCGGGGAGCTGTTTTTT	TRBJ2-2	-	few	TRBV11-3
CASSRPGSANVLTF	TGTGCCAGCAGCCGCCCAGGGAGCGCCAACGTCCTGACTTTC	TRBJ2-6	-	-	TRBV6-5
CASSQLKGNYGYTF	TGTGCCAGCAGCCAATTGAAGGGAAACTATGGCTACACCTTC	TRBJ1-2	-	-	TRBV3-1/TRBV3-2
CAISGQGKLEGYTF	TGTGCCATCAGCGGACAGGGGAAACTGGAAGGCTACACCTTC	TRBJ1-2	TRBD1	-	TRBV10-3
CASSSDNTGELFF	TGTGCCAGCAGCTCAGATAACACCGGGGAGCTGTTTTTT	TRBJ2-2	-	-	TRBV7-9
CASSSPLSTGPSYNEQFF	TGCGCCAGCAGCTCTCCCTTATCTACAGGGCCCTCCTACAATGAGCAGTTCTTC	TRBJ2-1	-	-	TRBV5-1
CASSYFPGEGSPLHF	TGTGCCAGCAGTTACTTCCCAGGGGAAGGGTCACCCCTCCACTTT	TRBJ1-6	-	-	TRBV6-5
CASRADTGELFF	TGTGCCAGCAGGGCAGACACCGGGGAGCTGTTTTTT	TRBJ2-2	-	-	TRBV25-1
CASSQGWDRMTDTQYF	TGCGCCAGCAGCCAAGGATGGGACAGGATGACAGATACGCAGTATTTT	TRBJ2-3	TRBD1	once	TRBV4-1
CASSRGPGTGELFF	TGTGCCAGTAGTAGGGGGCCGGGAACCGGGGAGCTGTTTTTT	TRBJ2-2	-	-	TRBV19
CASSIRPAGPNYGYTF	TGTGCCAGCAGTATCAGGCCAGCGGGCCCGAACTATGGCTACACCTTC	TRBJ1-2	-	-	TRBV25-1
CASSKGQGNYGYTF	TGTGCCAGCAGCAAGGGACAGGGGAACTATGGCTACACCTTC	TRBJ1-2	TRBD1	-	TRBV7-2
CASSETGGGNTIYF	TGTGCCAGCAGTGAAACAGGGGGTGGAAACACCATATATTTT	TRBJ1-3	TRBD1	-	TRBV25-1
CASSYPASGNTIYF	TGTGCCAGCAGTTACCCGGCCTCTGGAAACACCATATATTTT	TRBJ1-3	-	-	TRBV6-2/TRBV6-3
CASSVRLAGGQDTQYF	TGCGCCAGCAGCGTTCGACTAGCGGGGGGGCAAGATACGCAGTATTTT	TRBJ2-3	TRBD2	once	TRBV5-1
CASSPRDASIKGNTIYF	TGTGCCAGCAGTCCTCGGGACGCCTCAATTAAGGGAAACACCATATATTTT	TRBJ1-3	-	-	TRBV27
CASSQAPGGNNQPQHF	TGTGCCAGCAGCCAAGCCCCAGGGGGGAACAATCAGCCCCAGCATTTT	TRBJ1-5	TRBD1	-	TRBV3-1/TRBV3-2
CASSSLGLAGGREDTQYF	TGTGCCAGCAGTTCGTTGGGACTAGCGGGGGGAAGAGAGGATACGCAGTATTTT	TRBJ2-3	TRBD2	-	TRBV6-2/TRBV6-3
CASSLGEKGTQYF	TGTGCCAGCAGCTTAGGGGAGAAAGGGACCCAGTACTTC	TRBJ2-5	-	-	TRBV7-3
CASSLVGWEASGANVLTF	TGCGCCAGCAGCTTGGTTGGATGGGAGGCGTCTGGGGCCAACGTCCTGACTTTC	TRBJ2-6	-	once	TRBV5-1
CASSRGNQPQHF	TGTGCCAGCAGCCGAGGTAATCAGCCCCAGCATTTT	TRBJ1-5	-	-	TRBV4-2
CASSPTVNTEAFF	TGTGCCAGCAGCCCGACAGTGAACACTGAAGCTTTCTTT	TRBJ1-1	-	few	TRBV14
CASSLWNRDQGGYTF	TGTGCCAGCAGTTTATGGAACAGGGATCAGGGTGGCTACACCTTC	TRBJ1-2	-	-	TRBV28
CASRRPGLAGTYNEQFF	TGCGCCAGCAGGCGTCCGGGACTAGCGGGGACCTACAATGAGCAGTTCTTC	TRBJ2-1	TRBD2	-	TRBV5-1
CASSSTSRGSGANVLTF	TGTGCCAGCAGCTCCACCTCCAGGGGCTCTGGGGCCAACGTCCTGACTTTC	TRBJ2-6	-	-	TRBV5-8
CASSRDNLPNQPQHF	TGCGCCAGCAGCCGGGACAACCTCCCCAATCAGCCCCAGCATTTT	TRBJ1-5	-	few	TRBV4-1
CASSSDTGLGGTEAFF	TGTGCCAGCAGCTCAGATACGGGTCTCGGGGGCACTGAAGCTTTCTTT	TRBJ1-1	-	-	TRBV7-9
CATSERRDNQPQHF	TGTGCCACCAGTGAGCGAAGGGACAATCAGCCCCAGCATTTT	TRBJ1-5	-	-	TRBV24-1
CASSQGRYEKLFF	TGTGCCAGCAGTCAAGGACGGTATGAAAAACTGTTTTTT	TRBJ1-4	-	-	TRBV12-3/TRBV12-4
CASSYGGGFQETQYF	TGTGCCAGCAGTTACGGCGGGGGGTTCCAAGAGACCCAGTACTTC	TRBJ2-5	TRBD2	-	TRBV6-5
CASSASGRENIQYF	TGTGCCAGTAGTGCATCGGGACGAGAAAACATTCAGTACTTC	TRBJ2-4	-	-	TRBV19
CASSYSGTNTGELFF	TGTGCCAGCAGTTACAGCGGGACGAACACCGGGGAGCTGTTTTTT	TRBJ2-2	TRBD2	-	TRBV6-6
CASSQRHPRDSPLHF	TGTGCCAGCTCCCAACGGCATCCAAGGGATTCACCCCTCCACTTT	TRBJ1-6	-	-	TRBV7-2
CASSLGRETDTQYF	TGCGCCAGCAGCTTGGGCAGGGAAACAGATACGCAGTATTTT	TRBJ2-3	-	-	TRBV5-1
CASSQDPGQPQHF	TGTGCCAGCAGCCAGGACCCGGGTCAGCCCCAGCATTTT	TRBJ1-5	-	-	TRBV5-8
CASSLTWGDSPLHF	TGTGCCAGCAGCTTGACCTGGGGGGATTCACCCCTCCACTTT	TRBJ1-6	-	-	TRBV5-5
CASNLEGRSADTQYF	TGTGCCAGCAACTTAGAGGGGCGGAGCGCAGATACGCAGTATTTT	TRBJ2-3	-	once	TRBV7-2
CASSQEASGFTDTQYF	TGTGCCAGCAGCCAAGAGGCTAGCGGGTTCACAGATACGCAGTATTTT	TRBJ2-3	TRBD2	-	TRBV3-1/TRBV3-2
CASSLGLAGEETQYF	TGTGCCAGCAGCTTGGGGCTAGCGGGGGAAGAGACCCAGTACTTC	TRBJ2-5	TRBD2	once	TRBV5-6
CASSMGSTIGNTIYF	TGTGCCAGTAGTATGGGGAGTACTATTGGAAACACCATATATTTT	TRBJ1-3	-	-	TRBV19
CASSLSGGNTIYF	TGTGCCAGCAGCCTATCTGGGGGAAACACCATATATTTT	TRBJ1-3	-	once	TRBV14
CASSGGTGNEKLFF	TGTGCCAGCAGCGGGGGGACAGGAAATGAAAAACTGTTTTTT	TRBJ1-4	TRBD1	-	TRBV6-5
CASSLGQGGNSPLHF	TGTGCCAGCAGCCTGGGACAGGGGGGTAATTCACCCCTCCACTTT	TRBJ1-6	TRBD1	-	TRBV7-2
CASSLNRDGRNTEAFF	TGTGCCAGCAGCCTTAACAGGGACGGCAGGAACACTGAAGCTTTCTTT	TRBJ1-1	-	-	TRBV6-2/TRBV6-3
CASRRDRSNQPQHF	TGTGCCAGCAGACGAGACAGAAGTAATCAGCCCCAGCATTTT	TRBJ1-5	-	-	TRBV6-5
CASSNEYTIYF	TGTGCCAGCAGCAACGAATACACCATATATTTT	TRBJ1-3	-	few	TRBV7-9
CASSPQGGAEKLFF	TGTGCCAGCTCGCCCCAGGGAGGAGCTGAAAAACTGTTTTTT	TRBJ1-4	-	once	TRBV18
CASSIVPGQGFEQFF	TGTGCCAGTAGTATCGTCCCGGGACAGGGGTTTGAGCAGTTCTTC	TRBJ2-1	TRBD1	once	TRBV19
CASSLGQGGEKLFF	TGTGCCAGCAGCTTGGGACAGGGAGGCGAAAAACTGTTTTTT	TRBJ1-4	TRBD1	-	TRBV7-2
CAWIKGSSGNTIYF	TGTGCCTGGATTAAGGGGAGCTCTGGAAACACCATATATTTT	TRBJ1-3	-	-	TRBV30
CASSYLGQGNTIYF	TGTGCCAGCAGTTACCTGGGGCAAGGAAACACCATATATTTT	TRBJ1-3	-	-	TRBV6-5
CASSRQGADTEAFF	TGTGCCAGCTCACGTCAGGGGGCAGACACTGAAGCTTTCTTT	TRBJ1-1	TRBD1	-	TRBV18